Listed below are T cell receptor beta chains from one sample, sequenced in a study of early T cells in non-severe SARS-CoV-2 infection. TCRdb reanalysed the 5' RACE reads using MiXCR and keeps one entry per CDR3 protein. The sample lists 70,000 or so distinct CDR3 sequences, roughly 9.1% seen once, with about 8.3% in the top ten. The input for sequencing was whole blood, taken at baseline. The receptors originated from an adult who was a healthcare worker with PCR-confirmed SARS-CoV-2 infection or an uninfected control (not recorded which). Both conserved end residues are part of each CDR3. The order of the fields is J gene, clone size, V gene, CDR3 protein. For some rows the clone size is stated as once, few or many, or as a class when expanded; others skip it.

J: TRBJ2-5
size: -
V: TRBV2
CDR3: CASGQETQYF

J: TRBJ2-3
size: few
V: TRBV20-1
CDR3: CSARPVAGAMDTQYF

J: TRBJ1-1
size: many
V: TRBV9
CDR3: CASSLGGGAEAFF

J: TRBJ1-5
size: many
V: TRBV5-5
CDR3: CASSGARVNQPQHF

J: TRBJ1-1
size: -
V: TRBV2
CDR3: CASSGDRDTEAFF

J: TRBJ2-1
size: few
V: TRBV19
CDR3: CASSPPGSNGNEQFF

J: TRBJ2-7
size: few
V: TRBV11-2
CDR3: CASSRGGQASGEQYF

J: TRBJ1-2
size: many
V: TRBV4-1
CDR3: CASSQDSARGYGYTF

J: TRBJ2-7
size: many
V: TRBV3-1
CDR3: CASSQSGTGEQYF

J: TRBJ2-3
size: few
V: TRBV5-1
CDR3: CASSLAMASDTQYF

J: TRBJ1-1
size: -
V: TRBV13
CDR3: CASSLGDDLAEAFF

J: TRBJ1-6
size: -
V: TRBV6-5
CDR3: CASSREFPDSPLHF

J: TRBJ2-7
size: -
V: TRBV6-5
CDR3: CASSKQGYEQYF

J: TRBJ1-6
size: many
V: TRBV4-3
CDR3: CASSHSDRDGSLHF

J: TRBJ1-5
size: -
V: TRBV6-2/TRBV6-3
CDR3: CASNPAGSNQPQHF

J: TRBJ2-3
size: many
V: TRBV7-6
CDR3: CASSLAGPATDTQYF

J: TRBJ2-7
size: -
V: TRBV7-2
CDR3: CASSLGGRAGEFYEQYF

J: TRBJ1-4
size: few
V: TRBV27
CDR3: CASSPAEAGNEKLFF

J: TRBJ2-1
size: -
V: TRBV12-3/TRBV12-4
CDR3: CASSLTGGSYNEQFF

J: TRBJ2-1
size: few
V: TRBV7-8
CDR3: CASRPGGSADEQFF

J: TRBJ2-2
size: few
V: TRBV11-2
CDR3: CASSWGQTNTGELFF

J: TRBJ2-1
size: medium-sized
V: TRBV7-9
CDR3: CASSLSAPKGEQFF

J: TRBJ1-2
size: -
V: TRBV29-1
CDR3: CSVEEEGPRGYTF

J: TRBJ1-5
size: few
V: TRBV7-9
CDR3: CASSPSGQPQHF

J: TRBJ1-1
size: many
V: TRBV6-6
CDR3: CASSYVDRGNTEAFF

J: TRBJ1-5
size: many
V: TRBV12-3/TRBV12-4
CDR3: CASTNSRVSSNQPQHF

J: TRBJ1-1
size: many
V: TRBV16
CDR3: CASSPYDRNTEAFF

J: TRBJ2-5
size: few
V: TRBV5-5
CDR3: CASSSLLAAVQETQYF

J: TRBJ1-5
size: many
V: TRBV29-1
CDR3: CSVGGQGVQPQHF

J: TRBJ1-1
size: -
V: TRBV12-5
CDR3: CASGLAGPTEAFF

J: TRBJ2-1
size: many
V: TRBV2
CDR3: CASSVEGGNNEQFF

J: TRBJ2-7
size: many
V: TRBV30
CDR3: CAWSRRSGYEQYF

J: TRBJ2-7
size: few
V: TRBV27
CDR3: CASSLRDTGSYEQYF

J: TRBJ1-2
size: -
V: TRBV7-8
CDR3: CASSLAGGPNYGYTF

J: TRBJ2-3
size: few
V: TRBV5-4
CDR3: CASSPTGRGDTQYF

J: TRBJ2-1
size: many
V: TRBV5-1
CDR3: CASSLAVEGYNEQFF

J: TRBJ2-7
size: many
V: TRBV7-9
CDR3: CASSLTGYEQYF

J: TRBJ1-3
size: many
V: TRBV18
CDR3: CASSPSGPSAGNTIYF

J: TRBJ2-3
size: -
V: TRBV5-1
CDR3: CASSLALGRGSTDTQYF

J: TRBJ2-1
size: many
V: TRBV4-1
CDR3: CASRPLAGGPRNEQFF

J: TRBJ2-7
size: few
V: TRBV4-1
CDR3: CASSQDSQMVRLYEQYF

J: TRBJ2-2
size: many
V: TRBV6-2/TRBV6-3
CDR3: CASSYRGGIFTGELFF

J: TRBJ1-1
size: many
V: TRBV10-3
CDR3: CAISDPTGYEGAEAFF

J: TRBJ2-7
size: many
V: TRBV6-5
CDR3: CASSSPGTSGGLYEQYF

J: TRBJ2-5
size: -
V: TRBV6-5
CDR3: CASRRGAAKTQYF

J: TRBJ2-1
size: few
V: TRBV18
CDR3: CASSTTTSGGAGGNEQFF

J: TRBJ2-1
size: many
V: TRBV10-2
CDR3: CASSESRTVYNEQFF

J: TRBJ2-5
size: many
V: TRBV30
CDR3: CACQGQETQYF

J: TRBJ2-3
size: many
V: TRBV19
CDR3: CASSMRQSTDTQYF

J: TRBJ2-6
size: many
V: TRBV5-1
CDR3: CASSLSQGAGANVLTF

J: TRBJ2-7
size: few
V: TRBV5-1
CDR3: CASSMSSYEQYF

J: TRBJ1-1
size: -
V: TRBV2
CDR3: CASQGLKNTEAFF

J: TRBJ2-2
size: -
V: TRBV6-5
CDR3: CASSYSRSSGATANTGELFF